Each of the 3 T cell receptor beta chains below was sequenced from the same sample in a study of CD8 T cells in Susac syndrome. Reverse transcription of roughly 0.45 to 1 ug RNA used random hexamers. TCRdb re-called the immunoSEQ multiplex PCR reads with MiXCR, one entry per CDR3 protein. This sample has around 170,000 distinct CDR3 sequences, with 95% found just once. The sequenced sample was CD8+ T cells from PBMCs. All receptors come from a human donor with Susac syndrome.

The chain couples TRBV2 to TRBJ2-7; no clear D gene. The CDR3 runs to 12 residues. Germline loops: CDR1 SNHLY, CDR2 FYNNEI. The V gene lost 2 bases and the J gene lost 4 bases, with 6 bases spanning the gap. The CDR3 DNA reads as TGTGCCAGCAGTGAAAAGGGTTACGAGCAGTACTTC. This codes for CASSEKGYEQYF.

The chain employs TRBV12-3 or TRBV12-4 and TRBJ2-7; D may be TRBD2 (6 bases). Trimming removed 6 bases at V and 3 bases at J, with 12 bases between. The CDR3 totals 13 residues. The CDR3 coding sequence is TGTGCCAGCAGGCTGGGCGGGGACTACGAGCAGTACTTC. This encodes CASRLGGDYEQYF.

The chain links TRBV12-3 or TRBV12-4 to TRBJ2-7; D gene unclear. Between the trimmed V and J ends, which lost 2 bases and 5 bases, there was a span of 4 bases. CDR3 length: 11 residues. In DNA, the CDR3 is TGTGCCAGCAGTTTATCAGACGAGCAGTACTTC. It encodes CASSLSDEQYF.